This T cell receptor beta chain was found in a study of vaccination and CD4 T cells after COVID-19. Overall study context: Post-COVID specimens were obtained a median about 95 days after diagnosis (range 35 to 161). Either a CEFX pool, an HIV-1 Nef pool, or no peptide was added to control cultures.

Cultured CD4+ T-cell DNA underwent Oncomine TCR Beta short-read sequencing. Extraction of genomic DNA was performed on cultured CD4+ T cells. TCRdb recomputed calls from the PCR reads with MiXCR, one row per CDR3 protein. Among about 21,000 distinct CDR3 sequences listed, around 50% were seen once. As regards this clonotype: Its antigen is not known.

Trimming shortened V by 4 bases and J by 5 bases, and 6 bases separated the two germline ends. The CDR3 spans 13 residues. The treatment: approximately nine-day PBMC culture with coronavirus spike peptide pools or control peptides (ViraFEST assay). Wells that each held 1.5 million to 2 million PBMCs were cultured with roughly 9.8 IU/ml IL-2 and about 10 ug/ml peptide pools. J is TRBJ1-6 and V is TRBV12-3 or TRBV12-4; unclear D gene. Sequenced material: CD4+ T cells from blood, cultured in vitro. This TCR was recovered from a human donor who had recovered from COVID-19. As DNA, the CDR3 is TGTGCCAGCAGTTCCCAGGATAATTCACCCCTCCACTTT. Its protein is CASSSQDNSPLHF.